The 20 T cell receptor beta chains below come from one sample, sequenced in a study of PD-1 blockade in classical Hodgkin lymphoma (dated by TCRdb to about 2020). The sample's time point label, in plain terms: cycle 2 day 1 (C2D1) of nivolumab. Every trial patient had relapsed after autologous stem cell transplantation, and cohorts A, B and C differed in prior brentuximab vedotin exposure. Library preparation was by the immunoSEQ multiplex PCR assay. The clones in this table, taken by TCRdb from immuneACCESS, are in-frame only. Not every clone is retained; where verified, under half of the shortfall comes from an unresolved V gene, and the cause of the rest is unknown. The sample contains 90,000 to 100,000 clones, approximately 92% of them found a single time. The ten largest account for about 10% of the sample. This material consisted of peripheral blood mononuclear cells (PBMCs), taken before the second cycle of nivolumab. Every receptor here comes from a human donor with classical Hodgkin lymphoma.

The V gene is TRBV28, the J gene TRBJ1-2, with D possibly matching TRBD1 (6 bases). V was shortened by 4 bases and J by 1 base, with 10 bases between the two germline ends. Germline V gene lookup returns CDR1 MDHEN and CDR2 SYDVKM. The CDR3 totals 14 residues. The chain's CDR3 is CASSSGVDNYGYTF. The CDR3 bases are TGTGCCAGCAGTTCAGGGGTAGATAACTATGGCTACACCTTC.

The rearrangement uses TRBV5-1 and TRBJ2-2; the D is unclear. The germline gives CDR1 SGHRS, CDR2 YFSETQ. CDR3 length: 12 residues. V shed 2 bases and J shed 6 bases, with 5 bases lying between them. CDR3 bases: TGCGCCAGCAGCTTCACACCCGGGGAGCTGTTTTTT. This translates into CASSFTPGELFF.

J is TRBJ2-3 and V is TRBV28; the D gene is possibly TRBD1 (6 bases). V was shortened by 2 bases and J by 4 bases, with 13 bases between the two germline ends. The CDR3 covers 15 residues. CDR1 and CDR2 (germline): MDHEN, SYDVKM. CDR3 coding DNA: TGTGCCAGCAGTTTACCCTGGACAGCTTCAGATACGCAGTATTTT. Its translation: CASSLPWTASDTQYF.

This rearrangement joins TRBV27 to TRBJ1-5; 8 bases fit TRBD1. Trimming took 6 bases from V and 6 from J; bases not matched to a gene: 16. There are 17 residues in the CDR3. Germline V gene data show CDR1 as MNHEY and CDR2 as SMNVEV (reference sequence). The DNA for the CDR3 is TGTGCCAGCAGCCCCAGACGAGGACAGGGACAGGTTCAGCCCCAGCATTTT. Translated: CASSPRRGQGQVQPQHF.

The genes are TRBV5-1 and TRBJ2-6; D is possibly TRBD1 (6 bases). The CDR3 is 17 residues long. The germline CDR1 and CDR2 sequences are SGHRS and YFSETQ. Trimming shortened V by 4 bases and J by 0 bases, and 14 bases separated the two germline ends. CDR3 sequence reads: CASSEGQFFSGANVLTF. The CDR3 coding sequence is TGCGCCAGCAGCGAAGGACAGTTCTTCTCTGGGGCCAACGTCCTGACTTTC.

The gene calls are TRBV5-6 and TRBJ2-3; possibly TRBD2 for D (5 bases). This CDR3 is built from 19 residues. Germline V gene sequence: CDR1 SGHDT, CDR2 YYEEEE. The V end was cut by 4 bases, the J end by 0 bases, with 24 bases between. CDR3 amino acids: CASSLPRPGRSPSTDTQYF. Here the CDR3 DNA reads TGTGCCAGCAGCCTCCCCAGGCCGGGGAGATCCCCTAGCACAGATACGCAGTATTTT.

The chain joins TRBV7-2 to TRBJ2-4; D might be TRBD2 (5 bases). Germline-derived CDR1 and CDR2 are SGHTA and FQGNSA. The CDR3 is 14 residues long. With 0 bases removed from V and 6 bases from J, the gap between germline ends came to 9 bases. The CDR3 region has the DNA TGTGCCAGCAGCTTAGCGGGAGTGAGAAACATTCAGTACTTC. Its protein is CASSLAGVRNIQYF.

The chain employs TRBV4-1 and TRBJ2-3; D might be TRBD1 (6 bases). Looked up from germline, CDR1 is MGHRA and CDR2 is YSYEKL. The length of the CDR3 is 16 residues. V lost 3 bases and J lost 2, with 15 bases in between. CDR3 coding DNA: TGCGCCAGCAGCCAGGCTGGACAGATAATCACAGATACGCAGTATTTT. It is translated as CASSQAGQIITDTQYF.

This clone was recorded a few times. The chain carries TRBV19 and TRBJ1-5; maybe TRBD1 (6 bases). The germline V and J ends were trimmed by 7 bases and 6 bases, with 13 bases remaining between them. Germline CDR1 LNHDA, CDR2 SQIVND (reference sequence). The CDR3 totals 13 residues. CDR3 nucleotides: TGTGCCAGTATTGGGGACAATCGTCAGCCCCAGCATTTT. Its protein product is CASIGDNRQPQHF.

The sample holds one count of this clone. The genes are TRBV7-2 and TRBJ2-1; the match to TRBD2 covers 11 bases. The CDR3 extends over 13 amino acids. Germline lookup yields CDR1 SGHTA and CDR2 FQGNSA. With 1 base clipped from V and 15 bases from J, the junction kept 5 bases outside the gene matches. The CDR3 region has the DNA TGTGCCAGCAGCTTAGATAGCGGGGGGGCAGGGTTCTTC. Protein product: CASSLDSGGAGFF. Supplemented by reference TRBV7-2 and TRBJ2-1, the full variable domain reads GAGVSQSPSNKVTEKGKDVELRCDPISGHTALYWYRQSLGQGLEFLIYFQGNSAPDKSGLPSDRFSAERTGGSVSTLTIQRTQQEDSAVYLCASSLDSGGAGFFGPGTRLTVL.

This clone appeared a single time. The V gene is TRBV29-1, the J gene TRBJ2-2, with 10 bases fitting TRBD1. The V gene end was trimmed by 6 bases and the J gene end by 6 bases; junction bases not matched to a gene: 7. CDR3 length equals 14 residues. Germline CDR1 reads SQVTM; CDR2 reads ANQGSEA. As DNA, the CDR3 is TGCAGCGTAACGGGACAGGGGCTTTCCGGGGAGCTGTTTTTT. It codes for CSVTGQGLSGELFF.

The J gene is TRBJ1-4, the V gene TRBV7-9, with 9 bases identical to TRBD1. The CDR3 sequence is 17 residues long. V lost 6 bases to trimming and J lost 0 bases; unmatched junction nucleotides: 8. Germline CDR1 reads SEHNR; CDR2 reads FQNEAQ (reference sequence). CDR3 bases: TGTGCCAGCAGTTTTGGACAGGGGAAACCAACTAATGAAAAACTGTTTTTT. Its translation is CASSFGQGKPTNEKLFF.

The CDR3: CASSREGLPYEQYF. The CDR3 DNA reads TGCGCCAGCAGCCGCGAGGGGTTGCCCTACGAGCAGTACTTC. The chain is built from TRBV5-1 and TRBJ2-7; D may be TRBD1 or TRBD2 (5 bases each). The CDR3 runs to 14 residues. V was pared by 4 bases and J by 2 bases, with 13 bases between. The germline CDR1 and CDR2 sequences are SGHRS and YFSETQ.

V is TRBV13 and J is TRBJ2-3; tentatively, D is TRBD1 (5 bases). The CDR3 length is 14 residues. V lost 5 bases and J lost 1, with 10 bases in between. CDR1 PRHDT and CDR2 FYEKMQ come from the germline V gene (reference sequence). The CDR3, as DNA: TGTGCCAGCAGCGTCAGGGTGGGCACAGATACGCAGTATTTT. The encoded protein is CASSVRVGTDTQYF.

This chain joins TRBV9 and TRBJ1-2; 7 positions match TRBD1. Germline-derived CDR1 and CDR2 are SGDLS and YYNGEE. J lost 6 bases, V lost 3 bases, and 5 bases had no gene match. The CDR3 length is 13 residues. CDR3 amino acids: CASSETGHHGYTF. CDR3 DNA: TGTGCCAGCAGCGAGACAGGGCATCATGGCTACACCTTC.

V usage is TRBV2 and J usage is TRBJ2-7; D possibly uses TRBD1 or TRBD2 (6 bases each). Trimming left V 3 bases short and J 0 bases short, with 18 bases between. CDR3 length equals 17 residues. Per germline, CDR1 SNHLY and CDR2 FYNNEI. In nucleotides, the CDR3 is TGTGCCAGCAGTGAGCGGGGACACCTGAGGAGCTCCTACGAGCAGTACTTC. It encodes CASSERGHLRSSYEQYF.

The chain joins TRBV2 to TRBJ1-1; D not resolved. The V end was cut by 6 bases, the J end by 0 bases, with 14 bases between. From germline, CDR1 is SNHLY and CDR2 FYNNEI. CDR3 length equals 15 residues. Here the CDR3 reads CASRADGIMNTEAFF. Written as DNA, the CDR3 is TGTGCCAGCAGGGCGGACGGGATAATGAACACTGAAGCTTTCTTT.

This clone has a handful of counts. This same CDR3 is encoded by further DNA sequences in the sample. This sequence joins TRBV19 and TRBJ1-1; D is unresolved. The CDR3 covers 14 residues. V was clipped by 7 bases and J by 0 bases, with 12 bases between them. Germline loops: CDR1 LNHDA, CDR2 SQIVND (reference sequence). The CDR3 sequence: CASTQEGMNTEAFF. CDR3 coding DNA: TGTGCCAGTACGCAAGAGGGCATGAACACTGAAGCTTTCTTT.

The rearrangement joins TRBV11-2 to TRBJ2-1; weak D call: TRBD2 (5 bases). V dropped 3 bases and J dropped 2 bases, with 14 bases sitting between them. Looked up from germline, CDR1 is SGHAT and CDR2 is FQNNGV. The CDR3 spans 16 residues. The CDR3 DNA is TGTGCCAGCAGCTTTCGTCGGGAACCCCCCTACAATGAGCAGTTCTTC. This encodes CASSFRREPPYNEQFF.

This clone has only one observation. DNA for the CDR3: TGCGCCAGCAGCGTGGGCCTGGGTACTAGCGGGAATCGCGGGGCGCAAGAGACCCAGTACTTC. Translating gives CASSVGLGTSGNRGAQETQYF. The rearrangement links TRBV5-1 to TRBJ2-5, with TRBD2 identical over 10 bases. V was clipped by 4 bases and J by 2 bases; unmatched bases: 23. Germline lookup yields CDR1 SGHRS and CDR2 YFSETQ. The CDR3 loop spans 21 amino acids. Based on the CDR3 plus reference TRBV5-1 and TRBJ2-5, the full variable domain is KAGVTQTPRYLIKTRGQQVTLSCSPISGHRSVSWYQQTPGQGLQFLFEYFSETQRNKGNFPGRFSGRQFSNSRSEMNVSTLELGDSALYLCASSVGLGTSGNRGAQETQYFGPGTRLLVL.